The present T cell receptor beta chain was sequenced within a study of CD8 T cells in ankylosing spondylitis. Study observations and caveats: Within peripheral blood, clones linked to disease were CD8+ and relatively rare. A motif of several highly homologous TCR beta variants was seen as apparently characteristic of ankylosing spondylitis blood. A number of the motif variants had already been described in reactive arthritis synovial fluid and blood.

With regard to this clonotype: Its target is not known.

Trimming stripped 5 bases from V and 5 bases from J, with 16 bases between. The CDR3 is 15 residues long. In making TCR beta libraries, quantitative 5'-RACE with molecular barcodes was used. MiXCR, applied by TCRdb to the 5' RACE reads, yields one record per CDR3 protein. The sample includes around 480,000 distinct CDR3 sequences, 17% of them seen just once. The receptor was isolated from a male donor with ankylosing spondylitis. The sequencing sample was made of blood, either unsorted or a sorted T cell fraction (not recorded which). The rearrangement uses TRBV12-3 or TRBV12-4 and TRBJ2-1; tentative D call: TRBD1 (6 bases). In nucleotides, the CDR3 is TGTGCCAGCAGTCCGGGACAATACCCTAACAATGAGCAGTTCTTC. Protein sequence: CASSPGQYPNNEQFF.